The clone carrying this T cell receptor (beta chain) was counted many times. Its antigen is currently unknown. The data belong to a study of T cells after yellow fever vaccination. Whole-study results and caveats: Clonotypes found in both CD4 and CD8 compartments made up a small share. Repertoires sorted by FACS could include abundant clonotypes that are contaminants from the bulk population. Most primary-vaccination clones recurred post-booster (more than 95% CD4, roughly 87% CD8).

The CDR3 runs to 14 residues. CDR1 SGHTA and CDR2 FQGNSA come from the germline V gene. V lost 5 bases, J lost 8 bases, and 18 bases lay in between. Universal primer sites and UMIs were introduced during 5'RACE template-switching synthesis of TCR cDNA. MiXCR, run by TCRdb on the 5' RACE reads, gives a single entry per CDR3 protein. The sample lists 320,000 or so distinct CDR3 sequences, roughly 8.3% seen once, with about 16% in the top ten. The chain recombines TRBV7-2 with TRBJ1-2; TRBD1 is a possible D gene (5 bases). Sequencing used PBMCs, obtained approximately 40 days after the first yellow fever vaccination. This receptor was obtained from a man in his late teens or twenties who received the YFV17D yellow fever vaccine. This CDR3 is CASSPRQPTSGYTF. CDR3 DNA: TGTGCCAGCAGCCCCAGACAGCCTACTTCCGGCTACACCTTC.